Below, one T cell receptor beta chain is given with its context. It lacks a known antigen. Nothing much larger sits one base from this clone, and base qualities are not available. The germline V gene (reference sequence) supplies CDR1 GTSNPN and CDR2 SVGIG. V is shortened by 4 bases, J by 3 bases, and the region joining them spans 7 bases. Counted from cysteine to phenylalanine, this CDR3 has 11 amino acids. The DNA shown is the 33-base CDR3, in frame from base 1. The data belong to a study of CD8+ T cells in alopecia areata listed by TCRdb under 2018. About the full investigation: The treated patients, all with moderate-to-severe alopecia areata, were enrolled in an open-label pilot trial of oral tofacitinib given at 5 to 10 mg twice daily. Human TCRbeta sequencing covered scalp tissue and sorted CD4+ and CD8+ peripheral blood T cells from patchy and totalis/universalis alopecia areata patients and healthy controls. To study T cell clonal expansion in alopecia areata, the researchers applied high-throughput TCRbeta sequencing to both the C3H/HeJ mouse model and human patients. Scalp clonality was compared across normal scalp (n=4), patchy alopecia areata scalp (n=8), and alopecia totalis/universalis scalp (n=8). Tofacitinib was administered for 6 to 18 months, and 6 months of follow-up off drug were then conducted to assess delayed response and recurrence. RNA was extracted with the PAXgene miRNA kit for fixed scalp, the miRNeasy kit for PBMCs, and the RNeasy kit for mouse skin. TCRbeta CDR3 regions were amplified by immunoSEQ multiplex PCR using 35 Vbeta forward and 13 Jbeta reverse primers. Tofacitinib-treated patients had biopsies at baseline and at 4 and 24 weeks of treatment, with a later scalp biopsy in several patients. Summary of the overall study and its limitations: Unlike mouse skin, which is dominated by gammadelta T cells, normal human skin has resident alphabeta T cells that are also sequenced, and this complicates analysis of the scalp TCR repertoire. Shared TCR sequences between patients were less evident than in mice, which may be partly attributable to HLA diversity in the patient population. Compared with normal scalp, lesional scalp, particularly in alopecia totalis/universalis, had higher clonality and more expanded CD8+ clones, which suggests antigenic drive.

The time point label for this specimen denotes: baseline before oral tofacitinib. Peripheral blood and lesional scalp punch biopsies were obtained from patients with alopecia areata. PBMCs were separated by density centrifugation and stained for CD3, CD4 and CD8, after which CD4+ and CD8+ T cells were sorted on a FACSAria. Library preparation used the immunoSEQ multiplex PCR assay. To provide template for TCR sequencing, every sample had RNA extracted and reverse transcribed into cDNA. First-strand cDNA was synthesized with SuperScript III using a 2:1 mix of oligo-dT and random hexamers. A synthetic immune receptor repertoire was used to measure amplification bias, and any remaining bias was corrected computationally. In the paper's pipeline: Raw reads were preprocessed for error removal, and CDR3 was defined according to IMGT conventions as running from the conserved cysteine to phenylalanine. Clonality was computed as 1 minus the Shannon entropy, with the entropy normalized by log2 of the number of productive unique TCRs. CD4 or CD8 identity of scalp clones was inferred by cross-referencing scalp TCRbeta sequences with sorted blood CD4 and CD8 repertoires. Imported from immuneACCESS, the table was reduced by TCRdb to in-frame sequences with V and J called. These copies leave out some clones; in studies compared against another copy, an unresolved V gene accounts for under half, and the cause of the remainder is not known. That table is the source of V, J and clone size, and D and trimming were worked out from the DNA. Recorded for this sample are about 150,000 clones; 45% to 60% of them occurred a single time. Approximately 20% of the sample is held by the ten biggest clonotypes.

The material was CD8+ T cells sorted from blood, obtained at week 0. Recombination joined TRBV30 with TRBJ2-7, and possibly TRBD1, on 6 matching bases. The source of this sequence is a human donor with alopecia areata. The DNA sequence follows: TGTGCCTGGAAACAGGGCTACGAGCAGTACTTC. This gives the protein CAWKQGYEQYF.